The 32 T cell receptor beta chains presented below share a single source sample, sequenced in a study of blood T cell repertoires in COVID-19. Clones were read by immunoSEQ multiplex PCR, and TCRdb kept only the in-frame ones, dropping some. The sample carries over 250,000 clones, roughly 88% recorded once. The sample was peripheral blood. Receptor source: a woman in her 70s with acute or convalescent COVID-19.

The chain uses TRBV14 and TRBJ1-1; D remains ambiguous. The CDR3 has 14 amino acids. Between the trimmed V and J ends, which lost 0 bases and 7 bases, there was a span of 12 bases. CDR1 SGHDN and CDR2 FVKESK come from the germline V gene. The DNA for the CDR3 is TGTGCCAGCAGCCAAGACTCCAGGAGGGATGAAGCTTTCTTT. It translates to CASSQDSRRDEAFF.

With regard to this clone: The same CDR3 also results from other DNA sequences found in this sample. The chain couples TRBV3-1 (or the pseudogene TRBV3-2) to TRBJ2-3; 11 positions match TRBD2. Germline V gives CDR1 LGHDT, CDR2 YNNKEL (reference sequence). V trimming: 4 bases; J trimming: 2 bases; junction bases outside the gene matches: 5. CDR3 length: 16 amino acids. CDR3 bases: TGTGCCAGCAGCCGCCTAGCGGGGGGCTACACAGATACGCAGTATTTT. Amino acid sequence: CASSRLAGGYTDTQYF.

The CDR3 sequence: CASSVGQGPDTQYF. The CDR3 DNA reads as TGTGCCAGCAGCGTAGGGCAGGGCCCAGATACGCAGTATTTT. The chain uses TRBV9 and TRBJ2-3, with D possibly being TRBD1 (5 bases). Germline CDR1 and CDR2: SGDLS and YYNGEE. CDR3 length: 14 residues. V was pared by 0 bases and J by 4 bases, with 9 bases between. Looking up the rest from reference TRBV9 and TRBJ2-3 gives the full variable domain: DSGVTQTPKHLITATGQRVTLRCSPRSGDLSVYWYQQSLDQGLQFLIQYYNGEERAKGNILERFSAQQFPDLHSELNLSSLELGDSALYFCASSVGQGPDTQYFGPGTRLTVL.

This clone appeared a few times. The CDR3 reads CASSPGEGRQPQHF. The CDR3 DNA sequence: TGTGCCAGCAGCCCGGGGGAGGGTAGACAGCCCCAGCATTTT. This chain uses TRBV7-9 with TRBJ1-5, with a possible D match to TRBD1 (5 bases). This CDR3 has 14 residues. In germline, CDR1 is SEHNR, CDR2 FQNEAQ (reference sequence). V was shortened by 5 bases and J by 7 bases, with 15 bases between the two germline ends.

The CDR3 nucleotides are TGTGCCAGCTCTCGACGGGGTCAACGGAACAATGAGCAGTTCTTC. It translates to CASSRRGQRNNEQFF. This chain connects TRBV19 to TRBJ2-1; tentative D call: TRBD2 (5 bases). The CDR3 has 15 amino acids. The V and J ends lost 9 bases and 5 bases respectively, with 20 bases between them. Germline V gene lookup returns CDR1 LNHDA and CDR2 SQIVND (reference sequence). Supplemented by reference TRBV19 and TRBJ2-1, the full variable domain reads DGGITQSPKYLFRKEGQNVTLSCEQNLNHDAMYWYRQDPGQGLRLIYYSQIVNDFQKGDIAEGYSVSREKKESFPLTVTSAQKNPTAFYLCASSRRGQRNNEQFFGPGTRLTVL.

There are a few counts of this clone. The chain recombines TRBV9 with TRBJ2-7; 9 positions match TRBD1. V lost 4 bases and J lost 3; bases outside the gene matches: 8. Germline CDR1 SGDLS, CDR2 YYNGEE. CDR3 length: 15 residues. CDR3 loop: CASSLRTGVIYEQYF. In nucleotides, the CDR3 is TGTGCCAGCAGCCTACGGACAGGGGTTATCTACGAGCAGTACTTC. Looking up the rest from reference TRBV9 and TRBJ2-7 gives the full variable domain: DSGVTQTPKHLITATGQRVTLRCSPRSGDLSVYWYQQSLDQGLQFLIQYYNGEERAKGNILERFSAQQFPDLHSELNLSSLELGDSALYFCASSLRTGVIYEQYFGPGTRLTVT.

Worth noting for this clone: Other DNA sequences within the sample encode an identical CDR3. The rearrangement links TRBV5-1 to TRBJ1-1; maybe TRBD1 (5 bases). The CDR3 extends over 14 amino acids. Trimming removed 2 bases at V and 1 base at J, with 9 bases between. The germline CDR1 and CDR2 sequences are SGHRS and YFSETQ. The CDR3 loop reads CASSLSGGNTEAFF. The CDR3 DNA reads TGCGCCAGCAGCTTATCCGGGGGGAACACTGAAGCTTTCTTT. Filled out from reference TRBV5-1 and TRBJ1-1, the complete variable domain reads KAGVTQTPRYLIKTRGQQVTLSCSPISGHRSVSWYQQTPGQGLQFLFEYFSETQRNKGNFPGRFSGRQFSNSRSEMNVSTLELGDSALYLCASSLSGGNTEAFFGQGTRLTVV.

This chain links TRBV3-1 (or the pseudogene TRBV3-2) with TRBJ2-3, with TRBD2 identical over 10 bases. This CDR3 has 16 amino acids. Trimming removed 5 bases from V and 0 bases from J; junction bases left unmatched: 5. CDR1 and CDR2 from the germline V gene are LGHDT and YNNKEL (reference sequence). The CDR3 protein is CASSYIAGGSTDTQYF. CDR3 nucleotides: TGTGCCAGCAGCTACATAGCGGGGGGAAGCACAGATACGCAGTATTTT.

This clone showed up just once. The CDR3 sequence is CATSRGSTGDTQYF. The CDR3, as DNA: TGTGCCACCAGCAGAGGTAGTACGGGAGATACGCAGTATTTT. The chain employs TRBV15 and TRBJ2-3; no firm D call. Per germline, CDR1 LNHNV and CDR2 YYDKDF (reference sequence). The V end lost 1 base, the J end lost 5 bases, and 10 bases lay between the germline ends. CDR3 length equals 14 residues.

The J gene is TRBJ1-1, the V gene TRBV7-2; possible D gene TRBD1, 5 bases. CDR1 SGHTA and CDR2 FQGNSA come from the germline V gene. V lost 0 bases, J lost 6 bases, and 8 bases lay in between. The CDR3 extends over 13 amino acids. The CDR3 protein is CASSLARAPEAFF. Written as DNA, the CDR3 is TGTGCCAGCAGCTTAGCCAGGGCCCCTGAAGCTTTCTTT.

This chain connects TRBV10-3 to TRBJ1-1; D gene ambiguous. V gave up 3 bases and J gave up 10 bases, with 12 bases separating them. The CDR3 length is 12 residues. Germline-derived CDR1 and CDR2 are ENHRY and SYGVKD. This CDR3 is CAISDGNRIAFF. The CDR3 nucleotides read TGTGCCATCAGTGATGGAAACAGAATAGCTTTCTTT.

The rearrangement joins TRBV3-1 (or the pseudogene TRBV3-2) to TRBJ1-2, with D maybe TRBD1 (6 bases). The CDR3 spans 14 residues. Germline CDR1 and CDR2: LGHDT and YNNKEL (reference sequence). V was clipped by 1 base and J by 6 bases, with 12 bases between them. CDR3 DNA sequence: TGTGCCAGCAGCCAAGCGGCCAGGGGACATGGCTACACCTTC. Residues: CASSQAARGHGYTF.

The CDR3 region has the DNA TGCGCCAGCAGCGTTAGCGGGGGGGCCGATGAGCAGTTCTTC. It is translated as CASSVSGGADEQFF. This chain joins TRBV4-1 and TRBJ2-1, with 11 bases matching TRBD2. Germline V gene data show CDR1 as MGHRA and CDR2 as YSYEKL. CDR3 length equals 14 residues. V trimming: 5 bases; J trimming: 8 bases; junction bases outside the gene matches: 5.

This clone showed up just once. The chain has TRBV2 and TRBJ1-5; a possible D gene is TRBD1 (5 bases). The V gene's germline CDR1 is SNHLY and CDR2 FYNNEI. Trimming removed 5 bases at V and 6 bases at J, with 14 bases between. The CDR3 loop spans 14 amino acids. The CDR3 coding sequence is TGTGCCAGCAGTCCAGGGCTGAGAGCTCAGCCCCAGCATTTT. Its protein is CASSPGLRAQPQHF.

The chain links TRBV6-1 to TRBJ1-1, with D unresolved. The germline V and J ends were trimmed by 1 base and 3 bases, with 12 bases remaining between them. The germline gives CDR1 MNHNS, CDR2 SASEGT. The CDR3 sequence is 15 residues long. DNA of the CDR3: TGTGCCAGCAGTGAAGGAGGGCAGTCATACACTGAAGCTTTCTTT. Translating it yields CASSEGGQSYTEAFF.

The chain couples TRBV7-6 to TRBJ2-1, with D perhaps TRBD1 (6 bases). CDR1 and CDR2 (germline): SGHVS, FNYEAQ. This CDR3 is 15 amino acids long. The V end was cut by 5 bases, the J end by 2 bases, with 13 bases between. The CDR3 spells CASSPTGDPYNEQFF. Written as DNA, the CDR3 is TGTGCCAGCAGCCCGACAGGAGACCCCTACAATGAGCAGTTCTTC.

The J gene is TRBJ2-3, the V gene TRBV5-1; 7 bases match TRBD2. From germline, CDR1 is SGHRS and CDR2 YFSETQ. The V segment lost 6 bases and the J segment 2 bases; nucleotides outside the gene matches: 9. The CDR3 sequence is 15 residues long. The CDR3 DNA is TGCGCCAGCAAGAAGGGGCTAGCGGTCACAGATACGCAGTATTTT. As protein: CASKKGLAVTDTQYF.

The chain uses TRBV29-1 and TRBJ2-1; 9 positions match TRBD1. The ends lost 2 bases at V and 5 bases at J; junction bases unmatched: 7. Germline CDR1 and CDR2: SQVTM and ANQGSEA. CDR3 size: 15 residues. The DNA for the CDR3 is TGCAGCGTTGAAAGTTCGGGGACAGGGAACAATGAGCAGTTCTTC. Protein: CSVESSGTGNNEQFF.

V usage is TRBV7-2 and J usage is TRBJ1-2; weak D call: TRBD1 (5 bases). V lost 4 bases to trimming and J lost 8 bases, with 14 bases between them. Germline CDR1 reads SGHTA; CDR2 reads FQGNSA. This CDR3 region has 13 residues. The CDR3 bases are TGTGCCAGCAGCTCGGACAACATTGGGGGCTACACCTTC. Protein: CASSSDNIGGYTF.

This rearrangement joins TRBV11-2 to TRBJ2-6; TRBD1 agrees at 10 bases. The CDR3 length is 18 residues. CDR1 and CDR2 from the germline V gene are SGHAT and FQNNGV. V shed 6 bases, J shed 0 bases, and the junction held 8 bases outside the gene matches. CDR3 in amino acids: CASRRGTGAISGANVLTF. In DNA, the CDR3 is TGTGCCAGCAGACGAGGGACAGGGGCGATCTCTGGGGCCAACGTCCTGACTTTC.

The rearrangement links TRBV5-1 to TRBJ2-2, with D possibly being TRBD2 (5 bases). Germline loops: CDR1 SGHRS, CDR2 YFSETQ. Trimming took 4 bases from V and 1 from J, leaving 14 bases between them. This CDR3 region has 16 residues. CDR3 bases: TGCGCCAGCAGCCCCGGCCGGGGTCTGAACACCGGGGAGCTGTTTTTT. Protein product: CASSPGRGLNTGELFF.

This chain joins TRBV7-2 and TRBJ1-6, with D tentatively TRBD1 (5 bases). In germline, CDR1 is SGHTA, CDR2 FQGNSA. The V end lost 4 bases, the J end lost 9 bases, and 10 bases lay between the germline ends. CDR3 length: 13 residues. The chain's CDR3 is CASSSQRGSPLHF. The CDR3 region has the DNA TGTGCCAGCAGCTCGCAAAGGGGTTCACCCCTCCACTTT.

This chain joins TRBV10-3 and TRBJ2-5; no definite D call. Trimming removed 4 bases at V and 2 bases at J, with 11 bases between. This CDR3 region has 14 residues. CDR1 ENHRY and CDR2 SYGVKD come from the germline V gene. The CDR3: CAISGRGTQETQYF. The CDR3 region has the DNA TGTGCCATCAGTGGGAGAGGTACTCAAGAGACCCAGTACTTC.

This clone was seen only once. J is TRBJ2-6 and V is TRBV7-9; D remains unclear. Germline CDR1 SEHNR, CDR2 FQNEAQ (reference sequence). The CDR3 has 15 amino acids. V lost 4 bases, J lost 0 bases, and 7 bases lay in between. The CDR3 region is CASSSQSSGANVLTF. The CDR3 DNA is TGTGCCAGCAGCTCACAGAGCTCTGGGGCCAACGTCCTGACTTTC.

The chain uses TRBV27 and TRBJ2-1, with 12 bases that match TRBD2. This CDR3 spans 14 amino acids. Per germline, CDR1 MNHEY and CDR2 SMNVEV (reference sequence). V gave up 4 bases and J gave up 8 bases; unmatched junction bases: 3. The CDR3 DNA reads TGTGCCAGCAGTTCCCGACTAGCGGGGGATGAGCAGTTCTTC. Its protein product is CASSSRLAGDEQFF.

CDR3 nucleotide sequence: TGTGCCAGCAGATTCCCAGGGGCTGGAAACACCATATATTTT. This encodes CASRFPGAGNTIYF. The chain has TRBV7-2 and TRBJ1-3; tentative D call: TRBD1 (6 bases). The CDR3 has 14 amino acids. From germline, CDR1 is SGHTA and CDR2 FQGNSA. V lost 6 bases to trimming and J lost 2 bases, with 11 bases between them.

The J gene is TRBJ2-2, the V gene TRBV24-1, with a weak D call TRBD1 (6 bases). V lost 4 bases and J 0 bases, leaving 14 bases between the germline ends. CDR1 is KGHDR and CDR2 is SFDVKD in the germline V gene. The CDR3 runs 17 residues. CDR3: CATSETKQGANTGELFF. The CDR3 DNA follows: TGTGCCACCAGTGAAACGAAACAGGGCGCGAACACCGGGGAGCTGTTTTTT.

The chain joins TRBV6-1 to TRBJ1-3, with D maybe TRBD1 (5 bases). The germline V gene has CDR1 MNHNS and CDR2 SASEGT. V was clipped by 1 base and J by 5 bases, with 12 bases between them. There are 15 residues in the CDR3. Here the CDR3 reads CASSEDMGRRNTIYF. The CDR3 coding sequence is TGTGCCAGCAGTGAAGACATGGGGCGAAGAAACACCATATATTTT.

In its sample, this clone was seen once. The chain carries TRBV2 and TRBJ2-7, with a weak D call TRBD2 (5 bases). The V gene's germline CDR1 is SNHLY and CDR2 FYNNEI. The CDR3 runs to 13 residues. Deletions cut 5 bases from V and 4 bases from J, with 12 bases between. CDR3 coding DNA: TGTGCCAGCAGTAACGGGCGGGCATACGAGCAGTACTTC. It encodes CASSNGRAYEQYF.

Regarding this clone: This CDR3 is also generated by other DNA sequences in the sample. V and J are TRBV27 and TRBJ1-2; D might be TRBD1 (6 bases). V lost 3 bases and J lost 5, with 10 bases in between. This CDR3 has 13 residues. CDR1 MNHEY and CDR2 SMNVEV come from the germline V gene (reference sequence). The CDR3 DNA is TGTGCCAGCAGTTTTCGGGGGGCGTATGGCTACACCTTC. This gives the protein CASSFRGAYGYTF.

The rearrangement joins TRBV5-1 to TRBJ2-7, with D possibly being TRBD1 (6 bases). CDR3 length: 15 residues. Per germline, CDR1 SGHRS and CDR2 YFSETQ. Trimming took 0 bases from V and 8 from J, leaving 18 bases between them. The CDR3 region has the DNA TGCGCCAGCAGCTTGGCGTCGGGCAGGGGACGGCAGCAGTACTTC. Its protein product is CASSLASGRGRQQYF.

The rearrangement links TRBV5-1 to TRBJ2-1; TRBD1 matches at 8 bases. The germline V gene encodes CDR1 SGHRS and CDR2 YFSETQ. The CDR3 has 14 amino acids. After removal of 3 bases from V and 7 bases from J, the junction contained 6 bases not matched to a gene. Here the CDR3 reads CASSWDRLRNEQFF. CDR3 bases: TGCGCCAGCAGCTGGGACAGGTTGAGGAATGAGCAGTTCTTC.